These 2 T cell receptor beta chains originate from one sample sequenced in a study of blood T cell repertoires in COVID-19. The data were produced by immunoSEQ multiplex PCR, yet TCRdb's version contains in-frame clones alone and is incomplete. Of about 250,000 clones listed, about nine tenths are singletons. The sample consisted of PBMCs or T cells enriched from blood (not recorded which). Receptors originate from a man aged 35 to 55 who had recovered from COVID-19.

The chain uses TRBV11-3 and TRBJ2-1; 9 bases are a match to TRBD2. Germline V gives CDR1 SGHNT, CDR2 YENEEA. After removal of 4 bases from V and 6 bases from J, the junction contained 4 bases not matched to a gene. The CDR3 runs 14 residues. CDR3 coding DNA: TGTGCCAGCAGCTACTATAGCGGGGGCAATGAGCAGTTCTTC. Protein: CASSYYSGGNEQFF.

The chain uses TRBV10-3 and TRBJ1-1; 9 bases are a match to TRBD1. Germline lookup yields CDR1 ENHRY and CDR2 SYGVKD. The length of the CDR3 is 15 residues. With 4 bases clipped from V and 5 bases from J, the junction kept 8 bases outside the gene matches. DNA for the CDR3: TGTGCCATCAGTGGGCGGACAGGGGAATTGACTGAAGCTTTCTTT. Encoded protein: CAISGRTGELTEAFF.